This T cell receptor (beta chain) comes out of a study of blood T cell repertoires in COVID-19. Study overall: Sources were T cells, B-cell-depleted T cells, or PBMCs; the material itself was cDNA or gDNA.

Using immunoSEQ multiplex PCR, the repertoire was profiled, and TCRdb retains in-frame clones only, with some absent. This table has about 140,000 clones, about 88% appearing once. Germline V gene data show CDR1 as MDHEN and CDR2 as SYDVKM. V shed 5 bases, J shed 5 bases, and the junction held 10 bases outside the gene matches. The CDR3 has 15 amino acids. This TCR was sampled from a man aged 50-59 years with active or convalescent COVID-19. Source material: peripheral blood. The chain recombines TRBV28 with TRBJ1-1; 8 nucleotides line up with TRBD1. The CDR3 coding sequence is TGTGCCAGCAGTCCGGCTCGACAGGGGAGGACTGAAGCTTTCTTT. It yields the protein CASSPARQGRTEAFF. Using reference TRBV28 and TRBJ1-1 for the parts outside the CDR3, the full variable domain is DVKVTQSSRYLVKRTGEKVFLECVQDMDHENMFWYRQDPGLGLRLIYFSYDVKMKEKGDIPEGYSVSREKKERFSLILESASTNQTSMYLCASSPARQGRTEAFFGQGTRLTVV.